This T cell receptor (beta chain) derives from a study of blood T cell repertoires in COVID-19. Across the whole study: Sites across the United States, Italy and Spain contributed samples from acute and convalescent COVID-19. T cells, B-cell-depleted T cells, or PBMCs supplied cDNA or gDNA.

Original handling: Estimated nucleated cell counts came from reference gene primer amplification. Clones were sequenced by immunoSEQ multiplex PCR, and TCRdb holds only the in-frame ones, with some missing. V and J calls and clone size are as listed in that table; D and trimming were resolved from the DNA. The sample has roughly 140,000 clones; under 90% are singletons. There are 16 residues in the CDR3. Germline CDR1 and CDR2: SNHLY and FYNNEI. Trimming pared 6 bases from V and 0 bases from J, leaving 14 bases between. Input material: peripheral blood. V is TRBV2 and J is TRBJ1-4; D might be TRBD1 (6 bases). The TCR was taken from a human donor in a cohort sampled during active COVID-19. CDR3 in amino acids: CASSVQGAATNEKLFF. DNA for the CDR3: TGTGCCAGCAGCGTACAGGGAGCTGCAACTAATGAAAAACTGTTTTTT.